This entry concerns a single T cell receptor (beta chain). Antigen specificity is unknown. This specimen comes from a study of shared clonotypes between healthy human individuals. CD45RO+ cells were combined with CCR7-negative CD45RA+ TemRA cells to form CD8 memory. This CDR3 is built from 13 residues. The V and J ends lost 3 bases and 5 bases respectively, with 11 bases between them. Germline V gene data show CDR1 as SNHLY and CDR2 as FYNNEI. Method: immunoSEQ multiplex PCR; TCRdb's copy keeps in-frame clones and lacks some. The profile shows approximately 640,000 clones, roughly 87% of them singletons. Study outcomes and limitations: A reduction in generation probabilities was seen for non-shared clonotypes relative to those shared by all four donors.

Sequencing was performed on memory CD8+ T cells from PBMCs. Subset in this sample: CD45RO+ cells pooled with CCR7-negative TemRA cells. The clonotype comes from a man younger than 35 in good health. Some clones in this sample may be carry-over from other donors' samples. This rearrangement joins TRBV2 to TRBJ2-7; D unclear. CDR3 nucleotides: TGTGCCAGCAGTGAGCCCCAGACCCACGAGCAGTACTTC. Translation: CASSEPQTHEQYF.